This T cell receptor beta chain appears in the sequencing data of a study of T cell responses to AZD1222 COVID-19 vaccine. In germline, CDR1 is LGHNA, CDR2 YSLEER. V lost 1 base, J lost 7 bases, and 8 bases lay in between. The CDR3 contains 14 residues. General study points: Most donors were white British, females outnumbered males, and clonal diversity was possibly underestimated. Increased Spike-specific TCR breadth and depth were observed after two AZD1222 doses. CD4 TCRs linked to vaccination spanned spike, dominating at 160-218 and 743-854. Reports indicate that nearly half of spike-specific TCRs are directed at unmutated variant regions.

Notes on this clone: Antigen unknown.

Data came from immunoSEQ multiplex PCR; TCRdb stores just in-frame clones and leaves some out. The table includes roughly 91,000 clones, approximately 90% detected once. V is TRBV4-3 and J is TRBJ1-6; no clear D gene. The source was peripheral blood, collected on day 0 of AZD1222 vaccination. The clonotype was recovered from an adult in good health. The CDR3 loop is CASSQVDRNSPLHF. The CDR3 DNA sequence: TGCGCCAGCAGCCAAGTGGACCGAAATTCACCCCTCCACTTT.